These 27 T cell receptor beta chains were all obtained from the same sample, sequenced in a study of CD8+ T cells in alopecia areata. RNA extraction and reverse transcription yielded cDNA as sequencing template. Libraries were prepared by immunoSEQ multiplex PCR; TCRdb keeps only in-frame clonotypes and omits some of them. The sample carries around 130,000 clones, roughly 58% recorded once. The sequencing used CD4+ T cells sorted from blood, collected at week 0. All receptors derive from a human donor with alopecia areata.

V and J are TRBV18 and TRBJ1-3, with TRBD1 matching over 7 bases. From germline, CDR1 is KGHSH and CDR2 LQKENI. V was pared by 5 bases and J by 3 bases, with 4 bases of the junction left unmatched. CDR3 size: 14 residues. CDR3 DNA: TGTGCCAGCTCAACGACAGGGAATGGAAACACCATATATTTT. Translated, it gives CASSTTGNGNTIYF. The full variable domain, completed using reference TRBV18 and TRBJ1-3, is NAGVMQNPRHLVRRRGQEARLRCSPMKGHSHVYWYRQLPEEGLKFMVYLQKENIIDESGMPKERFSAEFPKEGPSILRIQQVVRGDSAAYFCASSTTGNGNTIYFGEGSWLTVV.

V usage is TRBV4-1 and J usage is TRBJ2-7; 11 bases map to TRBD1. The V and J ends lost 3 bases and 9 bases, in that order; junction bases with no gene match: 13. The CDR3 covers 16 residues. Germline loops: CDR1 MGHRA, CDR2 YSYEKL. The CDR3 protein is CASSHEVGTGGTRQYF. As DNA, the CDR3 is TGCGCCAGCAGCCACGAGGTCGGGACAGGGGGGACCCGGCAGTACTTC.

The chain joins TRBV9 to TRBJ2-3; 9 bases map to TRBD2. V was pared by 0 bases and J by 3 bases, with 5 bases of the junction left unmatched. Germline CDR1 SGDLS, CDR2 YYNGEE. This CDR3 has 16 residues. The CDR3 is CASSVVGAGGTDTQYF. DNA for the CDR3: TGTGCCAGCAGCGTAGTAGGAGCGGGGGGAACAGATACGCAGTATTTT.

The CDR3 DNA follows: TGTGCCAGCAGCATCAGAGGACAGGGGGCGAACACCGGGGAGCTGTTTTTT. Its translation is CASSIRGQGANTGELFF. This chain connects TRBV7-2 to TRBJ2-2, with 10 nucleotides matching TRBD1. The CDR3 length is 17 residues. With V trimmed by 5 bases and J by 0 bases, 6 bases remained unmatched. Germline-derived CDR1 and CDR2 are SGHTA and FQGNSA.

The chain uses TRBV7-2 and TRBJ1-2; D gene unclear. The CDR3 runs 14 residues. V was pared by 1 base and J by 2 bases, with 8 bases between. Germline values: CDR1 SGHTA, CDR2 FQGNSA. CDR3 loop: CASSLVTENYGYTF. In DNA, the CDR3 is TGTGCCAGCAGCTTAGTAACAGAAAACTATGGCTACACCTTC. Together with reference TRBV7-2 and TRBJ1-2, the CDR3 gives the full variable domain: GAGVSQSPSNKVTEKGKDVELRCDPISGHTALYWYRQSLGQGLEFLIYFQGNSAPDKSGLPSDRFSAERTGGSVSTLTIQRTQQEDSAVYLCASSLVTENYGYTFGSGTRLTVV.

This clone was observed a few times. The chain has TRBV6-6 and TRBJ1-1, with TRBD1 as a possible D gene (6 bases). The CDR3 extends over 12 amino acids. The germline gives CDR1 MNHNY, CDR2 SVGAGI (reference sequence). V shed 6 bases and J shed 7 bases, with 12 bases lying between them. The CDR3 protein is CASRDTGFEAFF. CDR3 bases: TGTGCCAGCAGAGACACAGGGTTTGAAGCTTTCTTT.

In this sample, this clone turned up a few times. The chain joins TRBV11-2 to TRBJ2-2; D is possibly TRBD2 (5 bases). Per germline, CDR1 SGHAT and CDR2 FQNNGV. The germline V and J ends were trimmed by 3 bases and 6 bases, with 14 bases remaining between them. CDR3 length equals 15 residues. The CDR3 coding sequence is TGTGCCAGCAGCTTTGACTATGTGCTCTCCGGGGAGCTGTTTTTT. This sequence encodes CASSFDYVLSGELFF.

The chain combines TRBV2 with TRBJ1-1; possibly TRBD1 for D (5 bases). CDR3 length: 14 amino acids. CDR1 SNHLY and CDR2 FYNNEI come from the germline V gene. Between the trimmed V and J ends, which lost 0 bases and 5 bases, there was a span of 10 bases. The CDR3 here is CASSEARWGTEAFF. The DNA of the CDR3 is TGTGCCAGCAGTGAAGCGCGGTGGGGGACTGAAGCTTTCTTT.

The rearrangement uses TRBV6-5 and TRBJ2-2, with D maybe TRBD2 (5 bases). The length of the CDR3 is 13 residues. Germline loops: CDR1 MNHEY, CDR2 SVGAGI. Trimming took off 6 bases at V and 8 bases at J, with 13 bases between the two ends. The CDR3 reads CASSLASEGELFF. CDR3 nucleotide sequence: TGTGCCAGCAGCCTAGCTTCGGAAGGGGAGCTGTTTTTT.

CDR3 bases: TGTGCCAGCGAGCGGGGGGCACAAGAGACCCAGTACTTC. This sequence encodes CASERGAQETQYF. The chain is built from TRBV11-2 and TRBJ2-5; the match to TRBD2 covers 9 bases. The trim removed 8 bases at V and 2 bases at J, leaving 3 bases unmatched. The CDR3 has 13 amino acids. Germline-derived CDR1 and CDR2 are SGHAT and FQNNGV. Full variable domain (outside the CDR3, taken from reference TRBV11-2 and TRBJ2-5): EAGVAQSPRYKIIEKRQSVAFWCNPISGHATLYWYQQILGQGPKLLIQFQNNGVVDDSQLPKDRFSAERLKGVDSTLKIQPAKLEDSAVYLCASERGAQETQYFGPGTRLLVL.

This clone was picked up a small number of times. The chain recombines TRBV5-1 with TRBJ1-4, with TRBD1 matching 11 bases. CDR1 SGHRS and CDR2 YFSETQ come from the germline V gene. The CDR3 is made up of 16 amino acids. The V segment lost 4 bases and the J segment 5 bases; nucleotides outside the gene matches: 7. The CDR3: CASSHQRDRGNEKLFF. CDR3 nucleotide sequence: TGCGCCAGCAGCCACCAACGGGACAGGGGGAATGAAAAACTGTTTTTT.

The chain links TRBV7-2 to TRBJ2-5; a weak D match, TRBD2 (6 bases). The CDR3 spans 14 residues. Trimming cost V 5 bases and J 4 bases, with 14 bases left between them. In germline, CDR1 is SGHTA, CDR2 FQGNSA. The CDR3: CASSGGVGGETQYF. DNA of the CDR3: TGTGCCAGCAGCGGAGGGGTCGGCGGAGAGACCCAGTACTTC.

This chain joins TRBV6-1 and TRBJ2-1; 10 bases match TRBD2. CDR3 size: 15 residues. V dropped 1 base and J dropped 5; count of bases not matched to a gene: 2. Germline V gene lookup returns CDR1 MNHNS and CDR2 SASEGT. The CDR3 reads CASSEVLAGDNEQFF. The CDR3 coding sequence is TGTGCCAGCAGTGAAGTGCTAGCGGGGGACAATGAGCAGTTCTTC.

A single count supports this clone. The rearrangement uses TRBV6-5 and TRBJ2-7, with 9 nucleotides matching TRBD1. V lost 5 bases to trimming and J lost 3 bases; unmatched junction nucleotides: 5. The V gene's germline CDR1 is MNHEY and CDR2 SVGAGI. The CDR3 length is 14 residues. CDR3 in amino acids: CASSAGTGFYEQYF. CDR3 sequence (DNA): TGTGCCAGCAGTGCGGGGACAGGGTTCTACGAGCAGTACTTC.

The chain is built from TRBV6-5 and TRBJ1-1; possible D gene TRBD1, 5 bases. Germline V gene data show CDR1 as MNHEY and CDR2 as SVGAGI. The CDR3 runs to 13 residues. The V end lost 2 bases, the J end lost 13 bases, and 17 bases lay between the germline ends. This chain's CDR3 is CASSYSRQGRGFF. The DNA of the CDR3 is TGTGCCAGCAGTTACAGTCGGCAGGGACGGGGTTTCTTT.

The rearrangement links TRBV29-1 to TRBJ1-1, with 7 bases lining up with TRBD1. From germline, CDR1 is SQVTM and CDR2 ANQGSEA. Trimming cost V 6 bases and J 3 bases; bases outside gene matches: 7. CDR3 length: 13 residues. The CDR3 region is CSVEGQRDTEAFF. The CDR3 coding sequence is TGCAGCGTGGAGGGACAGCGAGACACTGAAGCTTTCTTT.

The chain has TRBV4-1 and TRBJ1-2, with 8 bases that match TRBD1. CDR3 length equals 18 residues. Germline trimming cut 0 bases from V and 5 bases from J; bases unmatched to any gene: 14. The germline V gene has CDR1 MGHRA and CDR2 YSYEKL. The CDR3, as DNA: TGCGCCAGCAGCCAAGACCGGGGACAGGATTATTTGGGATATGGCTACACCTTC. Encoded protein: CASSQDRGQDYLGYGYTF.

The V call is TRBV7-7, the J call TRBJ2-1, with D maybe TRBD1 (5 bases). Deletions cut 2 bases from V and 5 bases from J, with 7 bases between. Germline loops: CDR1 SSHAT, CDR2 FNYEAQ (reference sequence). CDR3 length equals 13 residues. This CDR3 is CASSLNRNNEQFF. CDR3 bases: TGTGCCAGCAGCTTAAACAGGAACAATGAGCAGTTCTTC.

This clone was seen a handful of times. This chain uses TRBV29-1 with TRBJ2-3; 9 nucleotides match TRBD1. The J segment lost 2 bases and the V segment lost 6 bases, leaving 6 bases of the junction unmatched. This CDR3 spans 14 amino acids. Germline V gene lookup returns CDR1 SQVTM and CDR2 ANQGSEA. CDR3 sequence: CSVGTGQLTDTQYF. In DNA form, the CDR3 reads TGCAGCGTGGGGACAGGGCAGCTCACAGATACGCAGTATTTT.

About this clone: This specimen includes other DNA sequences encoding the same CDR3. The V gene is TRBV2, the J gene TRBJ2-7; D unresolved. Between the trimmed V and J ends, which lost 6 bases and 4 bases, there was a span of 4 bases. Germline assignment: CDR1 SNHLY and CDR2 FYNNEI. CDR3 length: 10 residues. The CDR3, as DNA: TGTGCCAGCAGCCTTTACGAGCAGTACTTC. This sequence encodes CASSLYEQYF.

This sequence joins TRBV27 and TRBJ2-2; TRBD2 aligns across 8 bases. The CDR3 extends over 14 amino acids. The J segment lost 6 bases and the V segment lost 6 bases, leaving 6 bases of the junction unmatched. Germline V gives CDR1 MNHEY, CDR2 SMNVEV (reference sequence). Here the CDR3 reads CASRWDGGAGELFF. The CDR3 bases are TGTGCCAGCAGATGGGACGGGGGGGCCGGGGAGCTGTTTTTT.

Regarding this clone: A read error may account for a junction end that differs from germline. The V gene is TRBV27, the J gene TRBJ1-1; D is perhaps TRBD1 (6 bases). Germline V gene data show CDR1 as MNHEY and CDR2 as SMNVEV (reference sequence). The CDR3 runs 15 residues. This CDR3 is CASRPPQGGNAEAFF. The CDR3 nucleotides are TGTGCCAGCCGCCCCCCACAGGGAGGGAACGCTGAAGCTTTCTTT.

The chain links TRBV7-8 to TRBJ2-3, with TRBD1 matching over 7 bases. Germline V CDR1 and CDR2: SGHVS, FQNEAQ. Unmatched junction bases numbered 15, after V lost 5 bases and J lost 4 bases. The CDR3 has 17 residues. The CDR3, as DNA: TGTGCCAGCAGCGTCAGTGAATTAGGGGGCACCGCAGATACGCAGTATTTT. It encodes CASSVSELGGTADTQYF.

The V and J genes are TRBV6-8 and TRBJ2-7, with D maybe TRBD2 (6 bases). This CDR3 region has 16 residues. With 6 bases removed from V and 5 bases from J, the gap between germline ends came to 23 bases. Germline assignment: CDR1 MNHGY and CDR2 SAAAGT. In DNA form, the CDR3 reads TGTGCCAGCAGAGAAAACCGGGACTTACACCACCACGAGCAGTACTTC. Translated, it gives CASRENRDLHHHEQYF.

This clone came up a few times. This sequence joins TRBV30 and TRBJ2-5, with 11 bases that match TRBD2. Germline V gene sequence: CDR1 GTSNPN, CDR2 SVGIG (reference sequence). The CDR3 is 15 amino acids. V shed 5 bases and J 2 bases; nucleotides not matched to a gene: 7. The CDR3: CAWGRTSGQQETQYF. The CDR3 coding sequence is TGTGCCTGGGGCAGGACTAGCGGGCAACAAGAGACCCAGTACTTC.

The chain joins TRBV5-8 to TRBJ2-1, with a possible D match to TRBD1 (6 bases). From germline, CDR1 is SGHTS and CDR2 YDEGEE. Trimming stripped 4 bases from V and 15 bases from J, with 14 bases between. This CDR3 spans 11 amino acids. CDR3 bases: TGTGCCAGCAGCCCTAGACAGGATATGTTCTTC. It translates to CASSPRQDMFF.

The rearrangement uses TRBV19 and TRBJ2-2; D possibly corresponds to TRBD2 (6 bases). Germline CDR1 reads LNHDA; CDR2 reads SQIVND (reference sequence). The CDR3 consists of 15 residues. The V gene lost 3 bases and the J gene lost 4 bases, with 12 bases spanning the gap. This CDR3 reads CASSMLGGITGELFF. The CDR3 DNA reads TGTGCCAGTAGTATGCTCGGGGGTATCACCGGGGAGCTGTTTTTT.